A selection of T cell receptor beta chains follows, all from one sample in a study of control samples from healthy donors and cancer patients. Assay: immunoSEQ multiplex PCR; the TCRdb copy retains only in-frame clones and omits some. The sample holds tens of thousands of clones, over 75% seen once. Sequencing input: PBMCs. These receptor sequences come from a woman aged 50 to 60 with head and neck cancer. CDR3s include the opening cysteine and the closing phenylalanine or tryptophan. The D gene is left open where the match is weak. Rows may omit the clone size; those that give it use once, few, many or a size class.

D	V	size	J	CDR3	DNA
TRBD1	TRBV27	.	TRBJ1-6	CASSYLGQGNSPLHF	TGTGCCAGCAGTTACCTCGGACAGGGAAATTCACCCCTCCACTTT
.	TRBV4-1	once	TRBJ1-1	CASSGAGHPNTEAFF	TGCGCCAGCAGCGGTGCGGGACACCCGAACACTGAAGCTTTCTTT
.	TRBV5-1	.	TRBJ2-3	CASSFRASTDTQYF	TGCGCCAGCAGCTTTCGGGCTAGCACAGATACGCAGTATTTT
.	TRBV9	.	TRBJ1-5	CASSSFGDQPQHF	TGTGCCAGCAGCTCCTTCGGGGATCAGCCCCAGCATTTT
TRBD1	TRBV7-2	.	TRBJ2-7	CASSLGQNLYEQYF	TGTGCCAGCAGCTTGGGACAGAACCTCTACGAGCAGTACTTC
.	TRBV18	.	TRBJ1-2	CASSPPREGTSNYGYTF	TGTGCCAGCTCACCCCCCCGTGAAGGGACGAGTAACTATGGCTACACCTTC
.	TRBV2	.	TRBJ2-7	CATSPGREQYF	TGTGCCACCTCCCCCGGGCGGGAGCAGTACTTC
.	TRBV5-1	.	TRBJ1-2	CASSLGQGTGYTF	TGCGCCAGCAGCTTGGGGCAGGGAACTGGCTACACCTTC
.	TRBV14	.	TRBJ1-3	CASSLRPTGNTIYF	TGTGCCAGCAGCCTCCGTCCGACTGGAAACACCATATATTTT
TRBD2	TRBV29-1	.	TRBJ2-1	CSVSAGGFAEQFF	TGCAGCGTGTCCGCCGGGGGGTTTGCTGAGCAGTTCTTC
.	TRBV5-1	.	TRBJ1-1	CASSLVAGIEAFF	TGCGCCAGCAGCTTGGTGGCGGGGATTGAAGCTTTCTTT
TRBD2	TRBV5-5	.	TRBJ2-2	CASSSPGGPNTGELFF	TGTGCCAGCAGCTCCCCGGGGGGGCCGAACACCGGGGAGCTGTTTTTT
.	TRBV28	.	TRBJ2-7	CASRVANSYEQYF	TGTGCCAGCAGAGTCGCAAACTCCTACGAGCAGTACTTC
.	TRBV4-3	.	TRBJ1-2	CASSQVARGAYGYTF	TGCGCCAGCAGCCAAGTAGCTAGGGGGGCCTATGGCTACACCTTC
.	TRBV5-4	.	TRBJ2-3	CASSRVGERDTQYF	TGTGCCAGCAGCCGGGTCGGCGAGAGGGATACGCAGTATTTT
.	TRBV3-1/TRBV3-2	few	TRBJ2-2	CASSQDPDGELFF	TGTGCCAGCAGCCAAGATCCGGACGGGGAGCTGTTTTTT
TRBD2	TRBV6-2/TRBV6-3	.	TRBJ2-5	CASSSGLAGEETQYF	TGTGCCAGCAGTTCGGGACTAGCGGGGGAAGAGACCCAGTACTTC
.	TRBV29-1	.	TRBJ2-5	CSFWTWETQYF	TGCAGCTTCTGGACGTGGGAGACCCAGTACTTC
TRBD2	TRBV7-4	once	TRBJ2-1	CASSLDARPRGGAAGAYNEQFF	TGTGCCAGCAGCTTAGATGCTCGTCCTCGCGGGGGGGCCGCGGGGGCCTACAATGAGCAGTTCTTC
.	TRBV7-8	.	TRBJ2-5	CASSPLQRGETQYF	TGTGCCAGCAGCCCGCTACAACGGGGAGAGACCCAGTACTTC
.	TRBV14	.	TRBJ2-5	CASSQAGRGQETQYF	TGTGCCAGCAGCCAAGCAGGGAGAGGCCAAGAGACCCAGTACTTC
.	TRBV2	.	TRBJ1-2	CASSESRGWRGYTF	TGTGCCAGCAGTGAGAGCAGGGGTTGGCGTGGCTACACCTTC